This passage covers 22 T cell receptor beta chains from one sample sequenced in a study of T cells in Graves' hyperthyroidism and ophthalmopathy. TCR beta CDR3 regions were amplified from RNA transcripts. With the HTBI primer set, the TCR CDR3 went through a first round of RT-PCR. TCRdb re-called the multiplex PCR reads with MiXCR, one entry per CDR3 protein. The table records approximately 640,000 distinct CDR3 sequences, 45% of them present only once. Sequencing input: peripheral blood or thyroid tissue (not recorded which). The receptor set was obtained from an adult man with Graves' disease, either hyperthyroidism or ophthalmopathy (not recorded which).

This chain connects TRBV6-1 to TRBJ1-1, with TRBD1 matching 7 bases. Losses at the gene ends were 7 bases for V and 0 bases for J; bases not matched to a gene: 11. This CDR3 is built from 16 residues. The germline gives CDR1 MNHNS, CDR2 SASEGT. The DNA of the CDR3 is TGTGCCAGCACGCGGAACAGGGGACACATGAACACTGAAGCTTTCTTT. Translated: CASTRNRGHMNTEAFF.

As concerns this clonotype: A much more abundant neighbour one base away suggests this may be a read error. In nucleotides, the CDR3 is TGCAGCGTTGAAGGGACCCCTTCAAACACCATATATTTT. Residues: CSVEGTPSNTIYF. The chain has TRBV29-1 and TRBJ1-3, with unresolved D. Germline CDR1 reads SQVTM; CDR2 reads ANQGSEA. The CDR3 has 13 residues. V was trimmed by 1 base and J by 6 bases, leaving 10 bases between them.

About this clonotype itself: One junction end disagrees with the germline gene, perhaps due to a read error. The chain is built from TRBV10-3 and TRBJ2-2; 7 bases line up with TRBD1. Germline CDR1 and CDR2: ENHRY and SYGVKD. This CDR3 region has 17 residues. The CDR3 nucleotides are TGTGCCAGCAGTGAGTCCAGACAGGGTAGCCTCACCGGGGAGCTGTTTTTT. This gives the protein CASSESRQGSLTGELFF.

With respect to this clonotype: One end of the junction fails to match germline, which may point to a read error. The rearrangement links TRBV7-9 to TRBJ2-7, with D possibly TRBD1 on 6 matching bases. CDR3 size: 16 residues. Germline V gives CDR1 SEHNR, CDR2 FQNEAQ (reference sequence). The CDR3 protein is CASSLSGTPSSYEQYF. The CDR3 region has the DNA TGCGCCAGCAGCCTCTCCGGGACACCGAGCTCCTACGAGCAGTACTTC.

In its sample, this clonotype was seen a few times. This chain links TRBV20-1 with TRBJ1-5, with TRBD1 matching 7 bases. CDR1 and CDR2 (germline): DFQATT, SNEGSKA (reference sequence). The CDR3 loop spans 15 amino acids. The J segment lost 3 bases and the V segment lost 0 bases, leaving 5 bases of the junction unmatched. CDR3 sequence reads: CSARDHGTVNQPQHF. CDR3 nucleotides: TGCAGTGCTAGAGACCACGGGACAGTCAATCAGCCCCAGCATTTT.

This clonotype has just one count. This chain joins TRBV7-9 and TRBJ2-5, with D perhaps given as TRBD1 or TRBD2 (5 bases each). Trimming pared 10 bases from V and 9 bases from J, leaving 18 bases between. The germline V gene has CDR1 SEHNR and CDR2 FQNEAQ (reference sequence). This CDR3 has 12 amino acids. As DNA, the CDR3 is TGTGCCACCCCAAGGGGAGAAGGGGCCCAGTACTTC. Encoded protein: CATPRGEGAQYF.

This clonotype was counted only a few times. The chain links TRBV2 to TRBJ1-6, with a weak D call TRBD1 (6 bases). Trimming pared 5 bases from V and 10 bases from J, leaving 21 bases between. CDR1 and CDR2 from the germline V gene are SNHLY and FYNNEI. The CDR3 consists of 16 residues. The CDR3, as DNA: TGTGCCAGCAGTTATTCGGGGCAGGGGTTAGGATCACCCCTCCACTTT. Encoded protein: CASSYSGQGLGSPLHF. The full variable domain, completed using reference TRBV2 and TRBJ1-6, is EPEVTQTPSHQVTQMGQEVILRCVPISNHLYFYWYRQILGQKVEFLVSFYNNEISEKSEIFDDQFSVERPDGSNFTLKIRSTKLEDSAMYFCASSYSGQGLGSPLHFGNGTRLTVT.

In DNA form, the CDR3 reads TGTGCCAGCAGCTTAGGACTGGCCCCTCTAGAGTACGAGCAGTACTTC. Protein product: CASSLGLAPLEYEQYF. V gene TRBV7-9 combines with J gene TRBJ2-7, with D unclear. The CDR3 length is 16 residues. Trimming left V 1 base short and J 4 bases short, with 17 bases between. The germline CDR1 and CDR2 sequences are SEHNR and FQNEAQ (reference sequence).

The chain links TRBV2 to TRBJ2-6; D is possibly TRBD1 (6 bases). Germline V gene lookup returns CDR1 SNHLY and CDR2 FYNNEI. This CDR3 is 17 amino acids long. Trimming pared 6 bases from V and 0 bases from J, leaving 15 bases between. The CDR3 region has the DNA TGTGCCAGCAGACCTGGCAGGGGACCCTCTGGGGCCAACGTCCTGACTTTC. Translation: CASRPGRGPSGANVLTF.

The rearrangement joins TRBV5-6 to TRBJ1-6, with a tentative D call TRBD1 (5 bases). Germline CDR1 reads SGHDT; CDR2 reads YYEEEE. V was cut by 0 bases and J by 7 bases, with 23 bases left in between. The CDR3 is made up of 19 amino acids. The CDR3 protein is CASSLGSGRDSALNSPLHF. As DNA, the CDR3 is TGTGCCAGCAGCTTGGGAAGTGGCAGGGATTCCGCCTTGAATTCACCCCTCCACTTT.

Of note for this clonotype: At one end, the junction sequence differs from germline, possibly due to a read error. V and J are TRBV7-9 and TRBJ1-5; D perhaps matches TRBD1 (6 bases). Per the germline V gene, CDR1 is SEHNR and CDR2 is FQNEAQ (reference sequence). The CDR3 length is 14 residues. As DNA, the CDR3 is TGCGCCAGCAGGGGAGGGTCAGTCGGCCAGCCCCAGCATTTT. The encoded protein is CASRGGSVGQPQHF. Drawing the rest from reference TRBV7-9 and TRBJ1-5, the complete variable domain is DTGVSQNPRHKITKRGQNVTFRCDPISEHNRLYWYRQTLGQGPEFLTYFQNEAQLEKSRLLSDRFSAERPKGSFSTLEIQRTEQGDSAMYLCASRGGSVGQPQHFGDGTRLSIL.

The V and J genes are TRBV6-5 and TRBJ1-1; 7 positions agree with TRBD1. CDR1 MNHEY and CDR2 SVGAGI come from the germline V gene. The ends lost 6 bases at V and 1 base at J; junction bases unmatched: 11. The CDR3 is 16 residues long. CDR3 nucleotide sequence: TGTGCCAGCAGCTACCAAACAAGGACAGGGAACACTGAAGCTTTCTTT. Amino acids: CASSYQTRTGNTEAFF.

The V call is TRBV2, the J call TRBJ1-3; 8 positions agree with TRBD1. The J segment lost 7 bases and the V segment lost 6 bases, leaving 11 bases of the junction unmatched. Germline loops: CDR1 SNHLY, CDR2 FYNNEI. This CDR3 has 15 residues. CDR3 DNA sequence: TGTGCCAGCAGCCAAGCGGACAGGGCGTTGAACACCATATATTTT. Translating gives CASSQADRALNTIYF.

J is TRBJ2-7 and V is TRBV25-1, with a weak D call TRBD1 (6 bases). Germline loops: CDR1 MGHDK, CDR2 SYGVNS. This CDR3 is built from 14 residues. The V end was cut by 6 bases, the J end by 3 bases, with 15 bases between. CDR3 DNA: TGTGCCAGCAGCCCCGACAGGTTCTACTACGAGCAGTACTTC. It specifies CASSPDRFYYEQYF.

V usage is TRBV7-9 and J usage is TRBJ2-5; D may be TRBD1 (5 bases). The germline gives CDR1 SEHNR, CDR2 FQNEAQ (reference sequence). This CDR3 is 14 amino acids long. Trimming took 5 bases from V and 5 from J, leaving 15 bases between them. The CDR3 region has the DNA TGTGCCAGCAGCCGGACGCAGGGTCGCGAGACCCAGTACTTC. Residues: CASSRTQGRETQYF.

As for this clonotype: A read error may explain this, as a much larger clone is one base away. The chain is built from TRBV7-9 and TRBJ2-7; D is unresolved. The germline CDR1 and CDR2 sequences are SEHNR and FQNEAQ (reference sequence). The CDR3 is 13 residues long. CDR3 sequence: CASTLVGRREQYF. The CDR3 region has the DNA TGTGCCAGCACCTTAGTCGGACGACGCGAGCAGTACTTC.

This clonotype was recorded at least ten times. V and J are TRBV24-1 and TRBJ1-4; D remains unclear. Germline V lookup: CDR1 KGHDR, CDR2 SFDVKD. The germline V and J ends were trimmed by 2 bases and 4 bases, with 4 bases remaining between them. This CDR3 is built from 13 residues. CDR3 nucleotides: TGTGCCACCAGTGATTGGGTTAATGAAAAACTGTTTTTT. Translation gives CATSDWVNEKLFF.

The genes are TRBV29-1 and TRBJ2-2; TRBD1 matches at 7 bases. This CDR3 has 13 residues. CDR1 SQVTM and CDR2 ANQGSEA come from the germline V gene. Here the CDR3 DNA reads TGCAGTTTACCGACAGGGTTCACCGGGGAGCTGTTTTTT. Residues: CSLPTGFTGELFF.

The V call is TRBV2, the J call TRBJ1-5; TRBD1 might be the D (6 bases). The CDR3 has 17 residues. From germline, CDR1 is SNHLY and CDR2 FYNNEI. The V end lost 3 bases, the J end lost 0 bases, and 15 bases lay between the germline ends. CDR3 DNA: TGTGCCAGCAGTGAGGGAGGGGGACATAATAGCAATCAGCCCCAGCATTTT. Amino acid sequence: CASSEGGGHNSNQPQHF.

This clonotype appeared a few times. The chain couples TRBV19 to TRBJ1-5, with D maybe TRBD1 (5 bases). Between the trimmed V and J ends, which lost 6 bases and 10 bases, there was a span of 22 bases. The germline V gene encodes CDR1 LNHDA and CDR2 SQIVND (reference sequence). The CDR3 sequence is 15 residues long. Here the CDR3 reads CASSKGVGHPSPQHF. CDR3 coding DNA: TGTGCCAGTAGCAAAGGGGTAGGCCATCCAAGTCCCCAGCATTTT.

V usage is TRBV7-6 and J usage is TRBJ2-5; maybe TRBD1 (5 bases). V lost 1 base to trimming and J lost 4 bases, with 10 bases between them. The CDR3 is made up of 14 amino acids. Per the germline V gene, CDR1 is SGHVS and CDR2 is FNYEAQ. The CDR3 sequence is CASSLVAGLETQYF. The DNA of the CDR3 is TGTGCCAGCAGCTTAGTTGCAGGGTTAGAGACCCAGTACTTC.

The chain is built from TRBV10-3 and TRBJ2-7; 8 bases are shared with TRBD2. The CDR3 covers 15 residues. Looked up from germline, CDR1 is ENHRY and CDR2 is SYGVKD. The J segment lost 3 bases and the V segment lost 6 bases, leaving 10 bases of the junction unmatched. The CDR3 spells CAIRQPSGLIYEQYF. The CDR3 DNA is TGTGCCATCAGACAACCTAGCGGGCTTATCTACGAGCAGTACTTC.